This entry concerns a single T cell receptor (beta chain). This record belongs to a study of blood T cell repertoires in COVID-19. In the study overall: Acute-phase and convalescent COVID-19 samples originated in the United States, Italy and Spain. PBMCs, B-cell-depleted T cells, or T cells were the source of the cDNA or gDNA that made up the material.

The CDR3 covers 13 residues. V lost 5 bases and J lost 4; bases outside the gene matches: 4. Authors' methods: Quantification of nucleated cells was approximated via reference gene primer amplification. The data were produced by immunoSEQ multiplex PCR, yet TCRdb's version contains in-frame clones alone and is incomplete. V and J calls and clone size are copied from that table; D and trimming were computed from the DNA. Among about 60,000 clones listed, 70% to 90% were seen once. This sequence originates from a man in his sixties or seventies with acute or convalescent COVID-19. The sequencing sample was made of peripheral blood. The chain is built from TRBV12-3 or TRBV12-4 and TRBJ2-5, with 7 bases aligning to TRBD1. CDR3: CASSPNRGETQYF. The CDR3 DNA follows: TGTGCCAGCAGTCCTAACAGGGGAGAGACCCAGTACTTC.